The entry that follows covers one T cell receptor beta chain sequence. Its antigen is as yet unknown. The CDR3 is made up of 14 amino acids. The germline V gene has CDR1 SGHTA and CDR2 FQGNSA. Trimming left V 6 bases short and J 3 bases short, with 12 bases between. This specimen belongs to a study of OX40 agonist ivuxolimab in advanced cancers. Study context: It was ivuxolimab, an agonistic anti-OX40 (CD134) antibody, that patients were treated with. Patients were dosed intravenously with ivuxolimab at 0.01 to 10 mg/kg every 2 weeks. Study-wide results and limits: In a subset of nonresponders, normalized T-cell clonal expansion was also low.

Sequencing used immunoSEQ multiplex PCR; TCRdb keeps in-frame clones, though not all of them. The table records fewer than 90,000 clones, around 88% of them present only once. This material consisted of CD4+ or CD8+ T cells sorted from blood, taken in a trial of the OX40 agonist ivuxolimab. The V and J genes are TRBV7-2 and TRBJ1-5; D perhaps matches TRBD1 (6 bases). The receptor comes from an adult with an advanced solid tumor such as melanoma, head and neck, liver or kidney cancer. CDR3 nucleotide sequence: TGTGCCAGCAGTTTACAGGGCTACAATCAGCCCCAGCATTTT. It codes for CASSLQGYNQPQHF. Full variable domain (outside the CDR3, taken from reference TRBV7-2 and TRBJ1-5): GAGVSQSPSNKVTEKGKDVELRCDPISGHTALYWYRQSLGQGLEFLIYFQGNSAPDKSGLPSDRFSAERTGGSVSTLTIQRTQQEDSAVYLCASSLQGYNQPQHFGDGTRLSIL.